The present T cell receptor (beta chain) was sequenced within a study of shared clonotypes between healthy human individuals. This clone was counted only a few times. The antigen is not known. The sample has other DNA sequences that encode this CDR3 too. Here immunoSEQ multiplex PCR was the method, and the copy in TCRdb shows in-frame clones only, minus some. Of under 2,500,000 clones in the sample, more than 90% were seen once. Healthy HIV-negative adults with no recent acute infections or vaccinations were recruited as donors. The study's findings and limits: Sharing across four donors was highest in naive CD4 (around 5%) and lowest in memory CD8 (about 0.4%).

Material: naive CD4+ T cells sorted from blood. Subset noted: CD45RA+ positively selected. This sequence was found in a young man in good health.

CDR3 sequence: CASSAYNEQFF. The CDR3 nucleotides are TGTGCCAGCAGCGCCTACAATGAGCAGTTCTTC. The chain uses TRBV2 and TRBJ2-1; no clear D. With 6 bases removed from V and 2 bases from J, the gap between germline ends came to 2 bases. Germline V gene lookup returns CDR1 SNHLY and CDR2 FYNNEI. This CDR3 region has 11 residues.